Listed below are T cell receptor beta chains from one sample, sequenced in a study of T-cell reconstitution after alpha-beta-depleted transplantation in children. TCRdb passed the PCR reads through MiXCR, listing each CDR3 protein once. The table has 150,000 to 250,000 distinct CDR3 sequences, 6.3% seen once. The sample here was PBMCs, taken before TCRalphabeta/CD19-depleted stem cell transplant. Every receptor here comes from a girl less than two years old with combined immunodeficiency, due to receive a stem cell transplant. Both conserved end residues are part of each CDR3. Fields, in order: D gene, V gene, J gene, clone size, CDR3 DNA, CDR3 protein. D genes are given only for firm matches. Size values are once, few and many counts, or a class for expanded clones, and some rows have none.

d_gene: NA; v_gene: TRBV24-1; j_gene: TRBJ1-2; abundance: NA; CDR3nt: TGTGCCACCAGTGACGTCGTACAACCTTATCTCGAAGACTACACCTTC; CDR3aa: CATSDVVQPYLEDYTF
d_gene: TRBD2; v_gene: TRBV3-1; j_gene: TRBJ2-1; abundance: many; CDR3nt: TGTGCCAGCAGCCTGAGGACTAGCGGGAGGATGCATGAGCAGTTCTTC; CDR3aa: CASSLRTSGRMHEQFF
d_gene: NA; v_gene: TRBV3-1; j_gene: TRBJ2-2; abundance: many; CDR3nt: TGTGCCAGCAGCCAAACCGGGACTGGTCTGGACGGGGAGCTGTTTTTT; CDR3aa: CASSQTGTGLDGELFF
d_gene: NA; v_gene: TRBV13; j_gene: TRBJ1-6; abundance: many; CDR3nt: TGTGCCAGCAGCTTAGGGGGGGAATCGATCAATTCACCCCTCCACTTT; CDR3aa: CASSLGGESINSPLHF
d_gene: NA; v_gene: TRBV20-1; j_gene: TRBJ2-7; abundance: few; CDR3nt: TGCAGTGCTAGAGACCACGGTCCCGGGACTCGAACCTACGAGCAGTACTTC; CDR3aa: CSARDHGPGTRTYEQYF
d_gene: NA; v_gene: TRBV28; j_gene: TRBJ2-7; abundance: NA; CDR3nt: TGTGCCAGCAGTAACAAACACGAGCAGTACTTC; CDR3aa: CASSNKHEQYF
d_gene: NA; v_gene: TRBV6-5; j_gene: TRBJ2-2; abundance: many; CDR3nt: TGTGCCAGCGGTACCAGGGGGGAGCTGTTTTTT; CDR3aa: CASGTRGELFF
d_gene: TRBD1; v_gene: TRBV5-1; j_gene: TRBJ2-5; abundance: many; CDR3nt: TGCGCCAGCAGCTACCGACAGGGAGTCGAAGAGACCCAGTACTTC; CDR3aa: CASSYRQGVEETQYF
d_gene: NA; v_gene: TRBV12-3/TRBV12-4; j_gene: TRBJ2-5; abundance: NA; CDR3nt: TGTGCCAGCAGTTGGTCTTTGGGGGGCCGGGAACGGGAGACCCAGTACTTC; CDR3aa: CASSWSLGGRERETQYF
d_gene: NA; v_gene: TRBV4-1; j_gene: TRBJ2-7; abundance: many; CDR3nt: TGCGCCAGCAGCCAAGCAGGTTACGAGCAGTACTTC; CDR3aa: CASSQAGYEQYF
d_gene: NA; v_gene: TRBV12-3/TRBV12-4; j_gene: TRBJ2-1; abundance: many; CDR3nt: TGTGCCAGCAGTCCACCGACTACTGATGAGCAGTTCTTC; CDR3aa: CASSPPTTDEQFF
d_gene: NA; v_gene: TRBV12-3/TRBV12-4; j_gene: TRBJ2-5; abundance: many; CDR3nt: TGTGCCAGCAGTGCCTCGGGGCCTTGGACCGTCGAGACCCAGTACTTC; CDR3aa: CASSASGPWTVETQYF
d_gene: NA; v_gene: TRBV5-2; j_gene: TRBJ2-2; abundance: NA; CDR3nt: TGTGCCAGCAACCCGAGGTTCAGGGGGGGCCAGCTAACGAACACCGGGGAGCTGTTTTTT; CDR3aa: CASNPRFRGGQLTNTGELFF
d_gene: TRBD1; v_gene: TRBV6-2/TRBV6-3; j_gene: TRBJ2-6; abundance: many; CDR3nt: TGTGCCAGCAGGCGACAGGGGACCTCTGGGGCCAACGTCCTGACTTTC; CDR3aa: CASRRQGTSGANVLTF
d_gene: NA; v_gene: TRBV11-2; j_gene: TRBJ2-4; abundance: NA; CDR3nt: TGTGCCAGCAGCCCAGTAGGGCGGGCCTCAGCCAAAAACATTCAGTACTTC; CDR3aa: CASSPVGRASAKNIQYF
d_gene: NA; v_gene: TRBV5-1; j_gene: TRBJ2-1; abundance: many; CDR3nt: TGCGCCAGCAGCTTGTTTGAGGCGGGCAATGAGCAGTTCTTC; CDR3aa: CASSLFEAGNEQFF
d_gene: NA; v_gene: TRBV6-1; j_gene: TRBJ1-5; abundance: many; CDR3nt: TGTGCCAGCAGTGACCAGGGCGGGGGCAATCAGCCCCAGCATTTT; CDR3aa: CASSDQGGGNQPQHF
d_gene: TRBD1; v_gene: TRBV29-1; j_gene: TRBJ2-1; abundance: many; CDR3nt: TGCAGCGTTGAAGATCTTAGGGACAGGGGTTACAATGAGCAGTTCTTC; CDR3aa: CSVEDLRDRGYNEQFF
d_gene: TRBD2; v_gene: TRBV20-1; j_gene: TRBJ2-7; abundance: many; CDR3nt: TGCAGTGCTGCTGGACTAGCGGGAGCATTCTACGAGCAGTACTTC; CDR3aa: CSAAGLAGAFYEQYF
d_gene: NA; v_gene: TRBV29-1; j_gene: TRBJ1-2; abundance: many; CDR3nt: TGCAGCGTTGAAACAGGGTCGTGGTATGGCTACACCTTC; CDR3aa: CSVETGSWYGYTF
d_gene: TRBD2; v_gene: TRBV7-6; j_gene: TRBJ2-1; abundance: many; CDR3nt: TGTGCCAGCAGCCGGTCTAGCGGGGGGGGAGTGAATGAGCAGTTCTTC; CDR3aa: CASSRSSGGGVNEQFF
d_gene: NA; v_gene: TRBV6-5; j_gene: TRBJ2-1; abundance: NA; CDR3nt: TGTGCCAGCAGTTACCTGTTCCGGGACAATGAGCAGTTCTTC; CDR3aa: CASSYLFRDNEQFF
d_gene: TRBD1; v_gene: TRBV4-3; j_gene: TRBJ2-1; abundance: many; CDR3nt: TGCGCCAGCAGCCAGGGGACAGGGAGGGATGAGCAGTTCTTC; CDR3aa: CASSQGTGRDEQFF
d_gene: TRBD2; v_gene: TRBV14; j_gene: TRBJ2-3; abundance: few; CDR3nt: TGTGCCAGCAGCCACACTAGCGGAGATAGCACAGATACGCAGTATTTT; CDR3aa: CASSHTSGDSTDTQYF
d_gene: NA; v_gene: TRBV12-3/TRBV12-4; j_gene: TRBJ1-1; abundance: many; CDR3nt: TGTGCCAGCAGCTACATTGGGGTAGGTGATAAGCTTGCGTGGTCGACTGAAGCTTTCTTT; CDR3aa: CASSYIGVGDKLAWSTEAFF
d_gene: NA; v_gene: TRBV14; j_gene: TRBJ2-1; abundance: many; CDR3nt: TGTGCCAGCAGCCAAGATAGAGATGGGAAGACCTACAATGAGCAGTTCTTC; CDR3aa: CASSQDRDGKTYNEQFF
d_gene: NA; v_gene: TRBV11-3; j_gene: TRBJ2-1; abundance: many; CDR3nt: TGTGCCAGCAGCTTAGGAGGTATTTACAATGAGCAGTTCTTC; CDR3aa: CASSLGGIYNEQFF
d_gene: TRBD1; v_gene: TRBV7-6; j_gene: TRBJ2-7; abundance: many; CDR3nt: TGTGCCAGCAGCTTGTCGGGGACAGGGAGTTACGAGCAGTACTTC; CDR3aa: CASSLSGTGSYEQYF
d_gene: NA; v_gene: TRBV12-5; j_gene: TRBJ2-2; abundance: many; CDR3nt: TGTGCTAGTGGTTCCTGGGGTGCGAACACCGGGGAGCTGTTTTTT; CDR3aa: CASGSWGANTGELFF
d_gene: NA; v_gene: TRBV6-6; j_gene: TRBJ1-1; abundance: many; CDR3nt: TGTGCCAGCAGTTACTCGAGAGAAGCTTTCTTT; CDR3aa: CASSYSREAFF
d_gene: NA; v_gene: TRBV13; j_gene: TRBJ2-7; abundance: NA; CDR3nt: TGTGCCAGCAGCTTAGACCAAGGGGATTTCTACGAGCAGTACTTC; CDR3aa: CASSLDQGDFYEQYF
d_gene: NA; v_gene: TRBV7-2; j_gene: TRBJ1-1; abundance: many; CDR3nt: TGTGCCAGCAGCTTGGAAGCGTTGAACACTGAAGCTTTCTTT; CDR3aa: CASSLEALNTEAFF
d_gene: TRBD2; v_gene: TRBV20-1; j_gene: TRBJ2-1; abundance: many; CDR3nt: TGCAGTGCTAGAGCCCTAGCGGGGCCCGCTTACAATGAGCAGTTCTTC; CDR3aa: CSARALAGPAYNEQFF
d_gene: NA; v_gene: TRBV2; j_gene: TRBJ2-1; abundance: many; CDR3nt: TGTGCCAGCAGTTTTTCCATCAATGAGCAGTTCTTC; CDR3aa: CASSFSINEQFF
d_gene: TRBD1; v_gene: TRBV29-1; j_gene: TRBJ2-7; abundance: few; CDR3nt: TGCAGCGTTGCGGTTCAGGGGGCGTCCTACGAGCAGTACTTC; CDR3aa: CSVAVQGASYEQYF
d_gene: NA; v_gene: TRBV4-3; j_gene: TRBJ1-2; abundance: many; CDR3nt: TGCGCCAGCAGCCAAAACCCCACGGACATTACGGGCTATGGCTACACCTTC; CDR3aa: CASSQNPTDITGYGYTF
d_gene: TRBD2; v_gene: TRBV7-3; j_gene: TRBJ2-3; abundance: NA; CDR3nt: TGTGCCAGCAGCTTAAGGGGGTCTAGCGGGGGGGCCTTCACAGATACGCAGTATTTT; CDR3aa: CASSLRGSSGGAFTDTQYF
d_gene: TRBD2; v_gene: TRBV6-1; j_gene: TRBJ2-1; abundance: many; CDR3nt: TGTGCCAGCAGCGGGGGACTAGCGGACCCCTCCTACAATGAGCAGTTCTTC; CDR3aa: CASSGGLADPSYNEQFF
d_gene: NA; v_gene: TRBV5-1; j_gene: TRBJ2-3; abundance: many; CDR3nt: TGCGCCAGCAGCTTGGAGGCGGGGCCCACAGATACGCAGTATTTT; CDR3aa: CASSLEAGPTDTQYF
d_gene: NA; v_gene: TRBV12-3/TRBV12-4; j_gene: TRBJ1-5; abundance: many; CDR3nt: TGTGCCAGCAGTTCTCTCGGGGGCACCAATCAGCCCCAGCATTTT; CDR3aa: CASSSLGGTNQPQHF
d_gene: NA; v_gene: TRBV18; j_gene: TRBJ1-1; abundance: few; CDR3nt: TGTGCCAGCTCTACCTTAGGAGGGGGGCTGAGTGGGGACACTGAAGCTTTCTTT; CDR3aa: CASSTLGGGLSGDTEAFF
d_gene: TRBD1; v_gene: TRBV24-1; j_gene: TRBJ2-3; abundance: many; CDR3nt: TGTGCCACCAGCGGGACAGGGCTCCTCGATACGCAGTATTTT; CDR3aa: CATSGTGLLDTQYF
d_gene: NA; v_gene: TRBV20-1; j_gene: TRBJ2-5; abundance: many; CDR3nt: TGCAGTGCTAGAGATCACCTGGTGGGGGAAGAGACCCAGTACTTC; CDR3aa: CSARDHLVGEETQYF
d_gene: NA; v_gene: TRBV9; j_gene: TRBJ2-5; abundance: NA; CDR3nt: TGTGCCAGCAGCGTAGCCGGGGTACCCCAAGAGACCCAGTACTTC; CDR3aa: CASSVAGVPQETQYF
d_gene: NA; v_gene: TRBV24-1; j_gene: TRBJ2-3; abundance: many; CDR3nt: TGTGCCACCAGTAGGAGCTTCACTAGCACAGATACGCAGTATTTT; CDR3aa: CATSRSFTSTDTQYF
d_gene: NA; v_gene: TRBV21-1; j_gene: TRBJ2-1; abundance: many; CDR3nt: TGTGCCAGCAGCTCCCGCGTTGTTCGGGAGCACAATGAGCAGTTCTTC; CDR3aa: CASSSRVVREHNEQFF